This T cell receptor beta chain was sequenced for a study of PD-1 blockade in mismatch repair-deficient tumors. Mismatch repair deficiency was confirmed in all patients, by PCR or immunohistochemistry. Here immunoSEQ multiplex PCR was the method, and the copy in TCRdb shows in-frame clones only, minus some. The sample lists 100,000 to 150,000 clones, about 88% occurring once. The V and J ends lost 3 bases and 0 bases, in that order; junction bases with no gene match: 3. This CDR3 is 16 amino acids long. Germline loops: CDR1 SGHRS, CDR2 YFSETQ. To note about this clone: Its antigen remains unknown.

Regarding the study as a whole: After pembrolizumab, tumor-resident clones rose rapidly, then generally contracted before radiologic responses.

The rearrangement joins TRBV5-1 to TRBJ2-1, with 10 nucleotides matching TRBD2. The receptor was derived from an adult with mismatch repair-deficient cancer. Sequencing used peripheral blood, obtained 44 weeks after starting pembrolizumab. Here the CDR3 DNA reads TGCGCCAGCAGCTCCTTAGCGGGAGGCTCCTACAATGAGCAGTTCTTC. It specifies CASSSLAGGSYNEQFF. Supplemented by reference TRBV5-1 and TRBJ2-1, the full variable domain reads KAGVTQTPRYLIKTRGQQVTLSCSPISGHRSVSWYQQTPGQGLQFLFEYFSETQRNKGNFPGRFSGRQFSNSRSEMNVSTLELGDSALYLCASSSLAGGSYNEQFFGPGTRLTVL.